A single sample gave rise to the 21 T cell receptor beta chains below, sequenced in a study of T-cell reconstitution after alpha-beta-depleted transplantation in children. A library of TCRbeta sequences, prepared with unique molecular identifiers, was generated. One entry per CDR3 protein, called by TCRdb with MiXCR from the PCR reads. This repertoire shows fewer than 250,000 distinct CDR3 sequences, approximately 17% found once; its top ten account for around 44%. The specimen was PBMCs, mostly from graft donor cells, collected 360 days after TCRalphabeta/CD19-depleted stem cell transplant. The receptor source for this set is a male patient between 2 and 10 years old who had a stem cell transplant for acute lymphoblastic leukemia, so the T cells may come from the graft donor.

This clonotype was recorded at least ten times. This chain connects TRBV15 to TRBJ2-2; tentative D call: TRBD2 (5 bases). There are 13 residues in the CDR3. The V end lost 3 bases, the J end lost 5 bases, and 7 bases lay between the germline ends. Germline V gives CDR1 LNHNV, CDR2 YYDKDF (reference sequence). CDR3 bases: TGTGCCACCAGCAGGTCGGGGACCGGGGAGCTGTTTTTT. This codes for CATSRSGTGELFF.

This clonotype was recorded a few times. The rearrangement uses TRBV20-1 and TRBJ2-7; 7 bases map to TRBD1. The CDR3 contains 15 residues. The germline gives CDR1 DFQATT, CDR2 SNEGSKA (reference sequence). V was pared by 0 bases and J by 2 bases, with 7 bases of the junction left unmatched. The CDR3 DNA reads TGCAGTGCTAGAGATCTCGGGGACAGCCCCTACGAGCAGTACTTC. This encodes CSARDLGDSPYEQYF.

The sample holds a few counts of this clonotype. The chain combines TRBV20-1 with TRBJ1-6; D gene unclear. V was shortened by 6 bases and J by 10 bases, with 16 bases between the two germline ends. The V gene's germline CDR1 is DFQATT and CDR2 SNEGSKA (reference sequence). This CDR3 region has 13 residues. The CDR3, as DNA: TGCAGTGCCACTGGGCGTCCCGGCTCACCCCTCCACTTT. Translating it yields CSATGRPGSPLHF.

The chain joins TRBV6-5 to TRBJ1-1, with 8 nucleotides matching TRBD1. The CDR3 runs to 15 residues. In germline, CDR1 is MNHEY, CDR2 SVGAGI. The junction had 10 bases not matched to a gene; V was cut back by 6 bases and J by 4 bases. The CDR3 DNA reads TGTGCCAGCAGCCCCCTCAGGGGGCCGGGCACTGAAGCTTTCTTT. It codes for CASSPLRGPGTEAFF.

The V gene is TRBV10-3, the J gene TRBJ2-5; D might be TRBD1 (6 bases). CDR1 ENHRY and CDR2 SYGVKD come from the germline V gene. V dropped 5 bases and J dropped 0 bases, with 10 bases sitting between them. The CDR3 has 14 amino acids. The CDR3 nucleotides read TGTGCCATCAGTTCCGGACAGCACCAAGAGACCCAGTACTTC. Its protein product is CAISSGQHQETQYF.

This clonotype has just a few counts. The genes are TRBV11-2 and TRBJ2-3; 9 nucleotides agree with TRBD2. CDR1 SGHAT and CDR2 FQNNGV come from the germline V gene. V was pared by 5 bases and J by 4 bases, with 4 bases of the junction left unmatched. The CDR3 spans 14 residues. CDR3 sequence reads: CASSPAGGADTQYF. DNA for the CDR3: TGTGCCAGCAGCCCGGCGGGGGGGGCAGATACGCAGTATTTT.

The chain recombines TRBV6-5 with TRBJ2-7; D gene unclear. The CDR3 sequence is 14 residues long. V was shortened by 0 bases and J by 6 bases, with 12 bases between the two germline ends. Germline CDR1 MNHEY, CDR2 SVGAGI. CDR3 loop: CASSYSIGPGEQYF. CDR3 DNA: TGTGCCAGCAGTTACTCGATCGGACCCGGCGAGCAGTACTTC.

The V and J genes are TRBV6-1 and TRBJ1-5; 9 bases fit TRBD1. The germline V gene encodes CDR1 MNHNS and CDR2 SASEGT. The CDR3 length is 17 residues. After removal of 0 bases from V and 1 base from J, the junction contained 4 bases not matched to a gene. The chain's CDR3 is CASSEAGQGGSNQPQHF. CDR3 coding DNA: TGTGCCAGCAGTGAAGCGGGACAGGGCGGAAGCAATCAGCCCCAGCATTTT.

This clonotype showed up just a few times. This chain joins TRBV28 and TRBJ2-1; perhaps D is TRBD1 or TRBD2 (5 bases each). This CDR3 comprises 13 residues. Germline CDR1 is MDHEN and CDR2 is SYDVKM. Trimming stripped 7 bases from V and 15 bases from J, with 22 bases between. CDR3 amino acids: CASKGAASQSRFF. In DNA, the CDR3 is TGTGCCAGCAAAGGGGCAGCTAGCCAATCCCGGTTCTTC. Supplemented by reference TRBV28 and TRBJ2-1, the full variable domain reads DVKVTQSSRYLVKRTGEKVFLECVQDMDHENMFWYRQDPGLGLRLIYFSYDVKMKEKGDIPEGYSVSREKKERFSLILESASTNQTSMYLCASKGAASQSRFFGPGTRLTVL.

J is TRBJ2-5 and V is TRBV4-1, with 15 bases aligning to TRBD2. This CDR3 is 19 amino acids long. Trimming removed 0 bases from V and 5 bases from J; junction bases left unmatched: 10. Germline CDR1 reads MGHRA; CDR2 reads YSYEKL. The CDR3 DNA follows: TGCGCCAGCAGCCAAGATTATGGGACTAGCGGGGGGCCCGCTGAGACCCAGTACTTC. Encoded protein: CASSQDYGTSGGPAETQYF.

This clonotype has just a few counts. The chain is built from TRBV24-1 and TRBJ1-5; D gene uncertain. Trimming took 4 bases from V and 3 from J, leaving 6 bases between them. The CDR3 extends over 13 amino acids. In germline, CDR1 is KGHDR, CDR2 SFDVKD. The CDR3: CATSDDNNQPQHF. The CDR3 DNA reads TGTGCCACCAGTGACGACAACAATCAGCCCCAGCATTTT.

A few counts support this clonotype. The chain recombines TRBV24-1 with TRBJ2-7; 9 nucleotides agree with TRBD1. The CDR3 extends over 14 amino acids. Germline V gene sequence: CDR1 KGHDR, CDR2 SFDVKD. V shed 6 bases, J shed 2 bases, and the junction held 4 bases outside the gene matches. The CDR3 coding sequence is TGTGCCACCAGTTCGGACAGGGGCCCCTACGAGCAGTACTTC. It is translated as CATSSDRGPYEQYF.

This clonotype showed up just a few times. The DNA for the CDR3 is TGCAGCGCGTCACACCGGGACAGAGGGGCCAACGTCCTGACTTTC. It yields the protein CSASHRDRGANVLTF. The rearrangement joins TRBV29-1 to TRBJ2-6; 7 positions match TRBD1. Germline assignment: CDR1 SQVTM and CDR2 ANQGSEA. The CDR3 has 15 amino acids. The J segment lost 4 bases and the V segment lost 7 bases, leaving 10 bases of the junction unmatched.

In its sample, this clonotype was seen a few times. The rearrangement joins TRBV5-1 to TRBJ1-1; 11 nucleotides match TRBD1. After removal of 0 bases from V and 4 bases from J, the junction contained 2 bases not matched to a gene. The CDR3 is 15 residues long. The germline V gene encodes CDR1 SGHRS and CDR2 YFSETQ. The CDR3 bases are TGCGCCAGCAGCTTGGAAGGGACAGGGGGCACTGAAGCTTTCTTT. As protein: CASSLEGTGGTEAFF.

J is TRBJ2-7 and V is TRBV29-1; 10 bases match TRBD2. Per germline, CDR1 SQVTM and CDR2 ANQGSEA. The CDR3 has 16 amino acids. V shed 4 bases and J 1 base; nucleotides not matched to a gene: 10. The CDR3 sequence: CSVGRVAGGLSYEQYF. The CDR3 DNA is TGCAGCGTTGGGCGAGTAGCGGGGGGTTTATCCTACGAGCAGTACTTC.

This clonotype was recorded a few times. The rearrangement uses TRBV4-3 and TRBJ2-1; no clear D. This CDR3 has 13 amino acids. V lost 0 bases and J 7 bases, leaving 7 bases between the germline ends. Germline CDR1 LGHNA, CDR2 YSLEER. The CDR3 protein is CASSQDRENEQFF. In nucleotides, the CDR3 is TGCGCCAGCAGCCAAGATCGAGAAAATGAGCAGTTCTTC.

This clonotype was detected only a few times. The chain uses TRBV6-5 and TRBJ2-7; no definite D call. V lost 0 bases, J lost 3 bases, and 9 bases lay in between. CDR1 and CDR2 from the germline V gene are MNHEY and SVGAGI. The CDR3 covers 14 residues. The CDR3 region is CASSYSGPIYEQYF. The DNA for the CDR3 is TGTGCCAGCAGTTACTCGGGTCCCATCTACGAGCAGTACTTC.

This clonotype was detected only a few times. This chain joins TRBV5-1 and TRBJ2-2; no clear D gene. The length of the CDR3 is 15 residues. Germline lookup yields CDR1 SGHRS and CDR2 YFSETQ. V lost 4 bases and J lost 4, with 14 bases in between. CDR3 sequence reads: CASSPQATGTGELFF. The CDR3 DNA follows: TGCGCCAGCAGCCCGCAGGCGACGGGCACCGGGGAGCTGTTTTTT.

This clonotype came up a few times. The CDR3 DNA reads as TGCAGTGCTCGTTCGGACGTGTCCACCGGGGAGCTGTTTTTT. This sequence encodes CSARSDVSTGELFF. The V gene is TRBV20-1, the J gene TRBJ2-2; D is unclear. The V gene lost 5 bases and the J gene lost 4 bases, with 14 bases spanning the gap. Germline CDR1 reads DFQATT; CDR2 reads SNEGSKA (reference sequence). The CDR3 has 14 amino acids.

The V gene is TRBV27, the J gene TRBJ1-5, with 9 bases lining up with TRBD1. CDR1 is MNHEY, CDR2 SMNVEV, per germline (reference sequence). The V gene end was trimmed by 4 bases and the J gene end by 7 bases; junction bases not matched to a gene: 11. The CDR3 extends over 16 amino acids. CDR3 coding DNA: TGTGCCAGCAGTTCCTCAACAGGGGGCGGAAGGCAGCCCCAGCATTTT. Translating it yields CASSSSTGGGRQPQHF.

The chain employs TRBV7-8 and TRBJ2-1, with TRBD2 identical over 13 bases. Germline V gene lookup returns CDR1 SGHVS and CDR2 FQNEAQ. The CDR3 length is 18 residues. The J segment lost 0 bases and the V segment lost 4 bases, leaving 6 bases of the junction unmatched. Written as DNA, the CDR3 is TGTGCCAGCAGCTCGCGGACTAGCGGGGGCCCCTCCTACAATGAGCAGTTCTTC. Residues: CASSSRTSGGPSYNEQFF.